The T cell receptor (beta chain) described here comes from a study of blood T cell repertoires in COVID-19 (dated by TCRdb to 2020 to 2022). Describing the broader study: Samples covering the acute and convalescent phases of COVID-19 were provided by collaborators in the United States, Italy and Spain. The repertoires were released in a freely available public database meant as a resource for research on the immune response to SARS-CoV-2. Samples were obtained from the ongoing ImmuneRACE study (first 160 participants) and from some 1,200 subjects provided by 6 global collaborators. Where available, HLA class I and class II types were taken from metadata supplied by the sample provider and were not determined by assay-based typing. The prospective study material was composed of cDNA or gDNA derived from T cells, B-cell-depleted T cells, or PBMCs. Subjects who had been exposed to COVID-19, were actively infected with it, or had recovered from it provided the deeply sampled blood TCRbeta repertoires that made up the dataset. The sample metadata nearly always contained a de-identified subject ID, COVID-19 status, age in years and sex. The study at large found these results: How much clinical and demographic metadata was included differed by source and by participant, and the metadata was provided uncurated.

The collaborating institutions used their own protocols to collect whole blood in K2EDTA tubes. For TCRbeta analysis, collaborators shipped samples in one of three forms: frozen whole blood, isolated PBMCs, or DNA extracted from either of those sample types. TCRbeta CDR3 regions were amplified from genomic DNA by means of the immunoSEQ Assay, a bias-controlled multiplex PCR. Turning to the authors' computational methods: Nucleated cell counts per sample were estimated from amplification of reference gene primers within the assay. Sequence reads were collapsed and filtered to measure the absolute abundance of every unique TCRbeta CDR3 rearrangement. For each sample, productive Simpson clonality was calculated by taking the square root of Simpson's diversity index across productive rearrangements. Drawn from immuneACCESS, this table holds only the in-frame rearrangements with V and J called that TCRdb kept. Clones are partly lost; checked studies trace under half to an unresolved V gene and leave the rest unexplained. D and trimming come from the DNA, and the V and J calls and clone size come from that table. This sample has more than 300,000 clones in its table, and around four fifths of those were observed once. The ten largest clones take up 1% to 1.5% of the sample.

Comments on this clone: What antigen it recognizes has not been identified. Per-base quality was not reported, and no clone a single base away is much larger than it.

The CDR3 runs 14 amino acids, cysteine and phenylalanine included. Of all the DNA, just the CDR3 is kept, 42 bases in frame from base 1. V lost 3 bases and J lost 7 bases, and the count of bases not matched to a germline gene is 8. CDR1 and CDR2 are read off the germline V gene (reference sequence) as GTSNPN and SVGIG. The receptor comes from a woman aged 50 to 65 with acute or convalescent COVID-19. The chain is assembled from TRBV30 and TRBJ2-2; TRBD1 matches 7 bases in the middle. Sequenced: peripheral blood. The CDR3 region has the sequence CAWSLKGASGELFF. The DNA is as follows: TGTGCCTGGAGCCTCAAGGGGGCGAGCGGGGAGCTGTTTTTT.